A selection of T cell receptor beta chains follows, all from one sample in a study of OX40 agonist ivuxolimab in advanced cancers. Here immunoSEQ multiplex PCR was the method, and the copy in TCRdb shows in-frame clones only, minus some. The data hold about 120,000 clones, with approximately 89% observed a single time. The sequencing here drew on CD4+ or CD8+ T cells sorted from blood, taken in a trial of the OX40 agonist ivuxolimab. The receptors were gathered from an adult with an advanced solid tumor such as melanoma, head and neck, liver or kidney cancer. The CDR3 runs from the conserved cysteine through the conserved F or W. A D gene is named only where the DNA matches it firmly. Only part of the rows carry a size: once, few, many, or a class if the clone is expanded.

V: TRBV19
length: 15
size: NA
J: TRBJ2-1
D: TRBD2
CDR3: CASSIGLLAGGEQFF
DNA: TGTGCCAGTAGTATAGGGCTCCTAGCGGGAGGGGAGCAGTTCTTC

V: TRBV29-1
length: 14
size: NA
J: TRBJ1-1
D: NA
CDR3: CSSTGASADTEAFF
DNA: TGCAGCTCAACTGGGGCCTCCGCAGACACTGAAGCTTTCTTT

V: TRBV19
length: 16
size: NA
J: TRBJ1-3
D: NA
CDR3: CASSISRRSTGNTIYF
DNA: TGTGCCAGTAGTATTAGTCGGAGATCAACTGGAAACACCATATATTTT

V: TRBV4-2
length: 16
size: NA
J: TRBJ2-2
D: TRBD2
CDR3: CASSQDGGGNTGELFF
DNA: TGTGCCAGCAGCCAAGATGGCGGGGGGAACACCGGGGAGCTGTTTTTT

V: TRBV7-9
length: 16
size: NA
J: TRBJ2-4
D: TRBD1
CDR3: CASSPGQGAAKNIQYF
DNA: TGTGCCAGCAGCCCCGGACAGGGGGCGGCCAAAAACATTCAGTACTTC

V: TRBV7-9
length: 14
size: once
J: TRBJ2-5
D: NA
CDR3: CASSLAPMEETQYF
DNA: TGTGCCAGCAGCTTAGCCCCAATGGAAGAGACCCAGTACTTC

V: TRBV5-4
length: 14
size: NA
J: TRBJ2-3
D: NA
CDR3: CASSFPGFTDTQYF
DNA: TGTGCCAGCAGCTTCCCGGGCTTCACAGATACGCAGTATTTT

V: TRBV4-1
length: 15
size: few
J: TRBJ1-5
D: TRBD1
CDR3: CASSQHRDRNQPQHF
DNA: TGCGCCAGCAGCCAACACCGGGACAGAAATCAGCCCCAGCATTTT

V: TRBV7-2
length: 11
size: NA
J: TRBJ2-5
D: NA
CDR3: CASSPGETQYF
DNA: TGTGCCAGCAGCCCGGGAGAGACCCAGTACTTC

V: TRBV18
length: 15
size: NA
J: TRBJ1-3
D: NA
CDR3: CASSPPGFALNTIYF
DNA: TGTGCCAGCTCACCCCCGGGATTCGCTCTAAACACCATATATTTT

V: TRBV15
length: 16
size: NA
J: TRBJ2-3
D: NA
CDR3: CATSRERSWGTDTQYF
DNA: TGTGCCACCAGCAGAGAGAGGTCTTGGGGCACAGATACGCAGTATTTT

V: TRBV7-8
length: 12
size: once
J: TRBJ1-2
D: NA
CDR3: CASSLAGEGYTF
DNA: TGTGCCAGCAGCTTAGCTGGGGAGGGCTACACCTTC

V: TRBV10-3
length: 14
size: NA
J: TRBJ1-1
D: TRBD1
CDR3: CAIGQGSMNTEAFF
DNA: TGTGCCATCGGACAGGGGAGTATGAACACTGAAGCTTTCTTT

V: TRBV18
length: 18
size: NA
J: TRBJ2-2
D: TRBD2
CDR3: CASSTGTSGGATPGGLFF
DNA: TGTGCCAGCTCAACCGGGACTAGCGGGGGGGCCACCCCCGGAGGGCTGTTTTTT

V: TRBV4-2
length: 15
size: few
J: TRBJ2-5
D: TRBD1
CDR3: CASSQLGQGQETQYF
DNA: TGTGCCAGCAGCCAACTGGGACAGGGACAAGAGACCCAGTACTTC

V: TRBV19
length: 12
size: NA
J: TRBJ2-7
D: NA
CDR3: CASSITDYEQYF
DNA: TGTGCCAGTAGTATTACAGACTACGAGCAGTACTTC